The 27 T cell receptor beta chains below all came from one sample that was sequenced in a study of cytomegalovirus exposure and HLA in healthy donors (dated by TCRdb to about 2017). Library construction relied on the immunoSEQ multiplex PCR assay. The multiplex PCR relied on a mix of 60 forward primers for TCR Vbeta segments and 13 reverse primers for TCR Jbeta segments. Not all clones reach the TCRdb copy of this immuneACCESS table, which keeps in-frame sequences only. Checked studies attribute under half of the gap to unresolved V genes and leave the rest unexplained. The sample records roughly 130,000 clones, 73% of which are singletons. Jointly, the top ten make up around 1.4% of the sample. The sequenced sample consisted of PBMCs. Every receptor here comes from a woman aged 40 to 50 in good health and CMV-seronegative.

The genes are TRBV18 and TRBJ1-5; D possibly corresponds to TRBD1 (5 bases). V lost 3 bases, J lost 5 bases, and 8 bases lay in between. This CDR3 contains 13 residues. Germline V gene data show CDR1 as KGHSH and CDR2 as LQKENI. The chain's CDR3 is CASSPQGYQPQHF. In DNA form, the CDR3 reads TGTGCCAGCTCACCCCAGGGATATCAGCCCCAGCATTTT.

CDR3 protein: CASTSEDRRYYEQYF. The DNA of the CDR3 is TGTGCCAGCACATCGGAGGACAGGCGTTACTACGAGCAGTACTTC. This chain joins TRBV2 and TRBJ2-7; 7 bases are a match to TRBD1. The CDR3 contains 15 residues. Trimming removed 7 bases from V and 3 bases from J; junction bases left unmatched: 12. Germline V CDR1 and CDR2: SNHLY, FYNNEI.

The gene calls are TRBV2 and TRBJ1-2, with 7 bases that match TRBD1. Germline V gene lookup returns CDR1 SNHLY and CDR2 FYNNEI. The ends lost 7 bases at V and 2 bases at J; junction bases unmatched: 10. This CDR3 region has 15 residues. As DNA, the CDR3 is TGTGCCAGCATACCCGTTCCGGGACAGAACTATGGCTACACCTTC. Translation gives CASIPVPGQNYGYTF.

The V gene is TRBV6-4, the J gene TRBJ2-1; a weak D match, TRBD2 (7 bases). V was trimmed by 0 bases and J by 5 bases, leaving 11 bases between them. The CDR3 consists of 15 residues. Germline loops: CDR1 MRHNA, CDR2 SNTAGT. CDR3 bases: TGTGCCAGCAGTGACTCGAGGGGGGGCCACAATGAGCAGTTCTTC. Translated: CASSDSRGGHNEQFF.

The chain is built from TRBV4-1 and TRBJ1-1; D ambiguous. The CDR3 has 14 amino acids. Germline V gives CDR1 MGHRA, CDR2 YSYEKL. V was shortened by 1 base and J by 1 base, with 7 bases between the two germline ends. Here the CDR3 reads CASSQVQQNTEAFF. DNA of the CDR3: TGCGCCAGCAGCCAAGTACAACAGAACACTGAAGCTTTCTTT.

This chain links TRBV7-9 with TRBJ2-1; 10 bases match TRBD2. The J segment lost 2 bases and the V segment lost 5 bases, leaving 6 bases of the junction unmatched. Germline values: CDR1 SEHNR, CDR2 FQNEAQ (reference sequence). The CDR3 contains 16 residues. CDR3 coding DNA: TGTGCCAGCAGCCCGACCAGCGGGGGGGCCTACAATGAGCAGTTCTTC. Translated: CASSPTSGGAYNEQFF.

The chain combines TRBV7-9 with TRBJ2-5; 10 nucleotides agree with TRBD2. V was clipped by 0 bases and J by 3 bases; unmatched bases: 1. CDR1 is SEHNR and CDR2 is FQNEAQ in the germline V gene (reference sequence). The CDR3 extends over 15 amino acids. CDR3 DNA sequence: TGTGCCAGCAGCTTAGCGCTAGCGGGAGAAGAGACCCAGTACTTC. Translated: CASSLALAGEETQYF.

The CDR3 DNA sequence: TGTGCCAGCAGTCTGATACAGGGATACAAAGAGACCCAGTACTTC. As protein: CASSLIQGYKETQYF. This chain connects TRBV6-5 to TRBJ2-5, with D possibly being TRBD1 (6 bases). V was shortened by 5 bases and J by 3 bases, with 16 bases between the two germline ends. Germline-derived CDR1 and CDR2 are MNHEY and SVGAGI. The CDR3 spans 15 residues.

V is TRBV4-1 and J is TRBJ1-6; no clear D. With 1 base removed from V and 9 bases from J, the gap between germline ends came to 4 bases. The germline V gene encodes CDR1 MGHRA and CDR2 YSYEKL. This CDR3 has 12 amino acids. CDR3 bases: TGCGCCAGCAGCCAAGCCCGTTCACCCCTCCACTTT. Protein sequence: CASSQARSPLHF.

This clone was detected once. This chain joins TRBV19 and TRBJ1-4; no firm D call. CDR1 is LNHDA, CDR2 SQIVND, per germline (reference sequence). The CDR3 has 13 amino acids. Between the trimmed V and J ends, which lost 6 bases and 4 bases, there was a span of 9 bases. The CDR3 DNA is TGTGCCAGTAGAACACAGAATAATGAAAAACTGTTTTTT. The encoded protein is CASRTQNNEKLFF.

This rearrangement joins TRBV7-9 to TRBJ1-4; TRBD1 is a possible D gene (6 bases). Germline V CDR1 and CDR2: SEHNR, FQNEAQ (reference sequence). This CDR3 spans 16 amino acids. Trimming took off 5 bases at V and 4 bases at J, with 17 bases between the two ends. The CDR3 region has the DNA TGTGCCAGCAGCAAAACTGACGGACAGTATAATGAAAAACTGTTTTTT. As protein: CASSKTDGQYNEKLFF.

V gene TRBV29-1 combines with J gene TRBJ1-1; D gene ambiguous. Germline lookup yields CDR1 SQVTM and CDR2 ANQGSEA. The V and J ends lost 4 bases and 7 bases respectively, with 22 bases between them. This CDR3 contains 15 residues. The CDR3 bases are TGCAGCGTTGCCTCTTCCCAGCGGGGAAATGGTGAAGCTTTCTTT. Its protein product is CSVASSQRGNGEAFF.

The chain joins TRBV7-8 to TRBJ1-3, with D tentatively TRBD1 (5 bases). CDR1 is SGHVS, CDR2 FQNEAQ, per germline. V lost 0 bases, J lost 4 bases, and 10 bases lay in between. The CDR3 is 15 amino acids. CDR3 nucleotide sequence: TGTGCCAGCAGCTTAGCGGGGGGGGACGGAAACACCATATATTTT. It encodes CASSLAGGDGNTIYF.

The CDR3 DNA reads TGTGCCAGCAGTGAACCCGGACAGCAAGAGACCCAGTACTTC. It yields the protein CASSEPGQQETQYF. The chain carries TRBV6-1 and TRBJ2-5; possibly TRBD1 for D (6 bases). The CDR3 is 14 amino acids. Germline V gene sequence: CDR1 MNHNS, CDR2 SASEGT. The V end was cut by 2 bases, the J end by 2 bases, with 9 bases between.

The chain couples TRBV18 to TRBJ1-2; 10 bases match TRBD1. The CDR3 spans 14 residues. J was trimmed by 6 bases and V by 3 bases; bases with no gene match: 4. Germline CDR1 and CDR2: KGHSH and LQKENI. The CDR3 DNA reads TGTGCCAGCTCACCTCGACAGGGGGCTGATGGCTACACCTTC. Protein sequence: CASSPRQGADGYTF.

This chain uses TRBV5-1 with TRBJ1-1, with D unclear. The V and J ends lost 5 bases and 1 base respectively, with 15 bases between them. Germline CDR1 reads SGHRS; CDR2 reads YFSETQ. This CDR3 contains 15 residues. This CDR3 reads CASSETPQKNTEAFF. The CDR3, as DNA: TGCGCCAGCAGTGAAACCCCGCAGAAGAACACTGAAGCTTTCTTT.

V is TRBV27 and J is TRBJ2-5; 8 bases match TRBD1. Germline V gene data show CDR1 as MNHEY and CDR2 as SMNVEV (reference sequence). J gave up 4 bases and V 5 bases, and 3 bases lay outside the gene matches. The CDR3 length is 13 residues. CDR3 in amino acids: CASSLTGVETQYF. The CDR3 DNA follows: TGTGCCAGCAGTCTGACAGGGGTAGAGACCCAGTACTTC.

This sequence joins TRBV28 and TRBJ2-7, with D tentatively TRBD2 (6 bases). This CDR3 contains 14 residues. Germline-derived CDR1 and CDR2 are MDHEN and SYDVKM. The V end lost 8 bases, the J end lost 3 bases, and 17 bases lay between the germline ends. This CDR3 reads CASSNRDWDYEQYV. CDR3 coding DNA: TGTGCCAGCTCAAACCGGGACTGGGACTACGAGCAGTACGTC.

The sample holds a few counts of this clone. The V gene is TRBV27, the J gene TRBJ2-7; 7 positions agree with TRBD2. Per germline, CDR1 MNHEY and CDR2 SMNVEV (reference sequence). CDR3 size: 13 residues. The V gene end was trimmed by 0 bases and the J gene end by 12 bases; junction bases not matched to a gene: 8. CDR3 bases: TGTGCCAGCAGTTTATCGATGGGCGGGGGTCGGTACTTC. Translated: CASSLSMGGGRYF.

The chain couples TRBV27 to TRBJ2-7, with a possible D match to TRBD2 (6 bases). The V gene's germline CDR1 is MNHEY and CDR2 SMNVEV (reference sequence). The CDR3 has 13 residues. Trimming cost V 1 base and J 7 bases, with 11 bases left between them. The CDR3: CASSLWAGSEQYF. CDR3 DNA: TGTGCCAGCAGTTTATGGGCGGGGTCGGAGCAGTACTTC.

The rearrangement uses TRBV4-2 and TRBJ1-6, with 7 bases fitting TRBD1. Germline trimming cut 3 bases from V and 6 bases from J; bases unmatched to any gene: 5. Germline V CDR1 and CDR2: LGHNA, YNFKEQ. The CDR3 length is 15 residues. CDR3 nucleotides: TGTGCCAGCAGCCACTCGGGACAGAGTAATTCACCCCTCCACTTT. Encoded protein: CASSHSGQSNSPLHF.

This sequence joins TRBV28 and TRBJ1-1; D perhaps matches TRBD1 (6 bases). Trimming pared 8 bases from V and 11 bases from J, leaving 21 bases between. Germline CDR1 is MDHEN and CDR2 is SYDVKM. The CDR3 spans 13 residues. CDR3 DNA: TGTGCCAGCCTCCCCACTTACATCCAGGGGGCTTTCTTT. It codes for CASLPTYIQGAFF.

The chain has TRBV5-1 and TRBJ2-3; 7 bases are a match to TRBD2. The CDR3 length is 14 residues. Germline assignment: CDR1 SGHRS and CDR2 YFSETQ. V lost 7 bases and J lost 6; bases outside the gene matches: 11. For the CDR3, the DNA is TGCGCCAGCGGGGGAGGGAGTTCCCTTGATACGCAGTATTTT. Protein sequence: CASGGGSSLDTQYF. Supplemented by reference TRBV5-1 and TRBJ2-3, the full variable domain reads KAGVTQTPRYLIKTRGQQVTLSCSPISGHRSVSWYQQTPGQGLQFLFEYFSETQRNKGNFPGRFSGRQFSNSRSEMNVSTLELGDSALYLCASGGGSSLDTQYFGPGTRLTVL.

This clone was picked up a small number of times. The V gene is TRBV28, the J gene TRBJ1-5, with no clear D. The CDR3 covers 17 residues. V was clipped by 1 base and J by 2 bases, with 15 bases between them. CDR1 and CDR2 from the germline V gene are MDHEN and SYDVKM. The CDR3 nucleotides are TGTGCCAGCAGTTTATCGGGGAGGATCTGGGGCAATCAGCCCCAGCATTTT. Residues: CASSLSGRIWGNQPQHF.

The chain links TRBV27 to TRBJ2-7, with 8 nucleotides matching TRBD1. V lost 5 bases and J lost 2; bases outside the gene matches: 8. Germline V lookup: CDR1 MNHEY, CDR2 SMNVEV (reference sequence). The CDR3 consists of 15 residues. The DNA of the CDR3 is TGTGCCAGCAGTACTATGACAGGGGTGACCTACGAGCAGTACTTC. Residues: CASSTMTGVTYEQYF.

V and J are TRBV7-9 and TRBJ2-3; D remains unclear. Trimming removed 5 bases from V and 10 bases from J, with 10 bases in between. Germline V gene data show CDR1 as SEHNR and CDR2 as FQNEAQ (reference sequence). The CDR3 is 11 amino acids. The CDR3 DNA reads as TGTGCCAGCAGCCCCCGTTTCCCGCAGTATTTT. As protein: CASSPRFPQYF.

The chain recombines TRBV29-1 with TRBJ1-1; maybe TRBD1 (6 bases). This CDR3 has 14 residues. V was shortened by 7 bases and J by 5 bases, with 20 bases between the two germline ends. Germline CDR1 and CDR2: SQVTM and ANQGSEA. CDR3 DNA: TGCAGCGCCGACTCGGGCAGGGGTGGGACTGAAGCTTTCTTT. As protein: CSADSGRGGTEAFF.